The 19 T cell receptor beta chains given below trace back to one sample, sequenced in a study of spatial heterogeneity in lung cancer. Time point described: sample taken at primary tumor resection. Overall study findings and caveats: Tumor mutation counts were tracked by expanded intratumoral alpha and beta TCR counts.

MiXCR, applied by TCRdb to the 5' RACE reads, yields one record per CDR3 protein. The data hold 7,000 or so distinct CDR3 sequences, with roughly 7% observed a single time. For these receptors, no antigen is known. Sequences were derived from lung tumor tissue, sampled at surgery. Receptors were obtained from a male donor with early-stage non-small cell lung cancer.

Ten or more counts support this clonotype. The rearrangement links TRBV18 to TRBJ1-2, with D maybe TRBD1 (5 bases). The V end was cut by 5 bases, the J end by 3 bases, with 16 bases between. The germline V gene has CDR1 KGHSH and CDR2 LQKENI. The CDR3 contains 15 residues. The CDR3 sequence: CASSKINRDDYGYTF. The DNA for the CDR3 is TGTGCCAGCTCAAAAATAAACCGGGACGACTATGGCTACACCTTC. The variable domain in full, completed from reference TRBV18 and TRBJ1-2, reads NAGVMQNPRHLVRRRGQEARLRCSPMKGHSHVYWYRQLPEEGLKFMVYLQKENIIDESGMPKERFSAEFPKEGPSILRIQQVVRGDSAAYFCASSKINRDDYGYTFGSGTRLTVV.

This clonotype was recorded many times. The chain joins TRBV6-1 to TRBJ2-7; 9 nucleotides match TRBD1. V gave up 6 bases and J gave up 1 base; unmatched junction bases: 7. Germline values: CDR1 MNHNS, CDR2 SASEGT. CDR3 size: 15 residues. The CDR3 spells CASRNPGTGSYEQYF. The DNA of the CDR3 is TGTGCCAGCAGGAACCCCGGGACAGGGTCCTACGAGCAGTACTTC.

Judged by abundance, this clonotype is medium-sized. V gene TRBV19 combines with J gene TRBJ2-7; D gene unclear. This CDR3 region has 15 residues. Per germline, CDR1 LNHDA and CDR2 SQIVND (reference sequence). Trimming took 7 bases from V and 6 from J, leaving 22 bases between them. The chain's CDR3 is CASNQAAGTHSEQYF. CDR3 coding DNA: TGTGCCAGTAACCAAGCCGCCGGCACTCACTCCGAGCAGTACTTC.

The chain employs TRBV29-1 and TRBJ2-3, with 8 bases fitting TRBD1. CDR1 is SQVTM, CDR2 ANQGSEA, per germline. CDR3 length: 14 amino acids. Trimming at V came to 3 bases and at J to 6 bases, leaving 8 bases not matched to a gene. As DNA, the CDR3 is TGCAGCGTTGAGCCAGGGGGCCAGCAGGATACGCAGTATTTT. As protein: CSVEPGGQQDTQYF.

By share of the sample, this clonotype is large. The V gene is TRBV28, the J gene TRBJ2-7; 9 bases fit TRBD2. The CDR3 has 14 amino acids. Germline CDR1 MDHEN, CDR2 SYDVKM. Germline trimming cut 2 bases from V and 5 bases from J; bases unmatched to any gene: 4. The CDR3 region is CASSLIAGVHEQYF. In nucleotides, the CDR3 is TGTGCCAGCAGTTTAATAGCGGGAGTACACGAGCAGTACTTC.

This clonotype is medium-sized within its sample. The chain uses TRBV6-5 and TRBJ2-7; 8 nucleotides align to TRBD1. The germline V gene has CDR1 MNHEY and CDR2 SVGAGI. J was trimmed by 6 bases and V by 4 bases; bases with no gene match: 5. The CDR3 loop spans 13 amino acids. The CDR3 DNA sequence: TGTGCCAGCAGTTGGACAGGGTTACGCGAGCAGTACTTC. Protein: CASSWTGLREQYF.

Within the sample, this clonotype is medium-sized. The J gene is TRBJ1-1, the V gene TRBV5-5; no clear D. This CDR3 contains 12 residues. V was clipped by 4 bases and J by 7 bases, with 11 bases between them. Germline CDR1 reads SGHKS; CDR2 reads YYEKEE (reference sequence). CDR3 amino acids: CASSPPGGEAFF. The CDR3 region has the DNA TGTGCCAGCAGCCCTCCGGGAGGTGAAGCTTTCTTT.

Only a few counts were recorded for this clonotype. V is TRBV6-2 or TRBV6-3 and J is TRBJ2-5, with D tentatively TRBD1 or TRBD2 (6 bases each). The germline gives CDR1 MNHEY, CDR2 SVGEGT. V lost 6 bases and J lost 4, with 15 bases in between. This CDR3 spans 14 amino acids. The CDR3 region has the DNA TGTGCCAGCAGCCCCACACAGGGAGGAGAGACCCAGTACTTC. It codes for CASSPTQGGETQYF.

V and J are TRBV7-2 and TRBJ1-2; 8 nucleotides match TRBD1. The V gene end was trimmed by 6 bases and the J gene end by 5 bases; junction bases not matched to a gene: 5. The germline V gene has CDR1 SGHTA and CDR2 FQGNSA. The CDR3 runs 13 residues. This CDR3 reads CASRMDREYGYTF. Here the CDR3 DNA reads TGTGCCAGCAGAATGGACAGGGAATATGGCTACACCTTC. The full variable domain, in which reference TRBV7-2 and TRBJ1-2 provide the parts outside the CDR3, is GAGVSQSPSNKVTEKGKDVELRCDPISGHTALYWYRQSLGQGLEFLIYFQGNSAPDKSGLPSDRFSAERTGGSVSTLTIQRTQQEDSAVYLCASRMDREYGYTFGSGTRLTVV.

This clonotype was detected many times. The chain couples TRBV20-1 to TRBJ2-5; possibly TRBD2 for D (6 bases). There are 13 residues in the CDR3. V lost 6 bases and J 5 bases, leaving 16 bases between the germline ends. Germline lookup yields CDR1 DFQATT and CDR2 SNEGSKA (reference sequence). This CDR3 reads CSARGSGVETQYF. The CDR3 DNA reads as TGCAGTGCCCGAGGGTCGGGGGTTGAGACCCAGTACTTC.

Sample share makes this clonotype medium-sized. V usage is TRBV6-1 and J usage is TRBJ2-1; D gene uncertain. The germline V gene has CDR1 MNHNS and CDR2 SASEGT. Trimming left V 1 base short and J 8 bases short, with 9 bases between. The length of the CDR3 is 13 residues. This CDR3 is CASSEGENDEQFF. The CDR3 DNA reads as TGTGCCAGCAGTGAAGGAGAAAATGATGAGCAGTTCTTC.

This clonotype ranks as medium-sized (0.01 to 0.1%). The chain is built from TRBV5-1 and TRBJ2-5; 7 bases fit TRBD2. V shed 3 bases, J shed 11 bases, and the junction held 4 bases outside the gene matches. The V gene's germline CDR1 is SGHRS and CDR2 YFSETQ. This CDR3 spans 11 amino acids. CDR3 bases: TGCGCCAGCAGCTCGGCGGGACTACAGTACTTC. Translating it yields CASSSAGLQYF.

This clonotype is termed medium-sized. The chain carries TRBV2 and TRBJ2-7; D not certain. Germline V gives CDR1 SNHLY, CDR2 FYNNEI. V lost 0 bases and J 5 bases, leaving 11 bases between the germline ends. There are 14 residues in the CDR3. The CDR3 coding sequence is TGTGCCAGCAGTGAAGCCGGGCCCCCTGACGAGCAGTACTTC. Translating gives CASSEAGPPDEQYF.

This clonotype was counted many times. The chain has TRBV20-1 and TRBJ1-2; 7 bases are a match to TRBD1. After removal of 3 bases from V and 5 bases from J, the junction contained 6 bases not matched to a gene. The germline gives CDR1 DFQATT, CDR2 SNEGSKA (reference sequence). This CDR3 has 13 amino acids. DNA of the CDR3: TGCAGTGCTAGGCCGACAGGGAGATATGGCTACACCTTC. Translating gives CSARPTGRYGYTF.

This clonotype was counted at least ten times. The DNA for the CDR3 is TGCGCCAGCAGCTTGACGGGGGAAGGTCCCAATCAGCCCCAGCATTTT. This gives the protein CASSLTGEGPNQPQHF. The gene calls are TRBV5-1 and TRBJ1-5; a weak D match, TRBD1 (5 bases). Germline V CDR1 and CDR2: SGHRS, YFSETQ. CDR3 length equals 16 residues. The V gene lost 1 base and the J gene lost 3 bases, with 14 bases spanning the gap.

Judged by abundance, this clonotype is medium-sized. The V call is TRBV20-1, the J call TRBJ2-5, with D unresolved. V was clipped by 6 bases and J by 2 bases, with 10 bases between them. The CDR3 loop spans 12 amino acids. The germline V gene encodes CDR1 DFQATT and CDR2 SNEGSKA (reference sequence). As DNA, the CDR3 is TGCAGTGCCTTGACTCAACAAGAGACCCAGTACTTC. Translating gives CSALTQQETQYF.

This clonotype was recorded many times. CDR3: CASSYSGGPTDTQYF. In nucleotides, the CDR3 is TGTGCCAGCAGTTACTCCGGGGGCCCCACAGATACGCAGTATTTT. The J gene is TRBJ2-3, the V gene TRBV6-5; perhaps D is TRBD1 or TRBD2 (6 bases each). Deletions cut 0 bases from V and 2 bases from J, with 9 bases between. Germline loops: CDR1 MNHEY, CDR2 SVGAGI. This CDR3 has 15 residues.

This clonotype is medium-sized (0.01 to 0.1%) within its sample. The chain is built from TRBV5-1 and TRBJ2-5, with 11 nucleotides matching TRBD2. Germline V lookup: CDR1 SGHRS, CDR2 YFSETQ. The junction had 0 bases not matched to a gene; V was cut back by 1 base and J by 4 bases. The CDR3 contains 14 residues. CDR3 amino acids: CASSLTSGGETQYF. The CDR3 nucleotides are TGCGCCAGCAGCTTGACTAGCGGGGGAGAGACCCAGTACTTC.

This clonotype counts as medium-sized. Relative to the germline gene, one junction end is altered; a read error may explain this. The V gene is TRBV6-6, the J gene TRBJ2-5, with D perhaps assigned TRBD1 or TRBD2 (6 bases each). Germline assignment: CDR1 MNHNY and CDR2 SVGAGI (reference sequence). The CDR3 is 13 amino acids. CDR3 DNA: TGTGTCAGCCGGGGGCAGCTGGGGGAGACCCAGTACTTC. This translates into CVSRGQLGETQYF.